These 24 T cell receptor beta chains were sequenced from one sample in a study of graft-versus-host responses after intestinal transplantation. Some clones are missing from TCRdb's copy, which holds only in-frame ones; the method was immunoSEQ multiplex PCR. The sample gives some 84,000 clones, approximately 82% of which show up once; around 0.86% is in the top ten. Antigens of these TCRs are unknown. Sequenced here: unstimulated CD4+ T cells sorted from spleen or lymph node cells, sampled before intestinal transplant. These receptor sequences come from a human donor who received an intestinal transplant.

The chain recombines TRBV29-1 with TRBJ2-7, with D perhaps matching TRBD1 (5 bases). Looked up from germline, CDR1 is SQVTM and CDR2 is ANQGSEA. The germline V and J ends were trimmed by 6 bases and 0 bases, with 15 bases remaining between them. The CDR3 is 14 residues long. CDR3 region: CSVAEQGSSYEQYF. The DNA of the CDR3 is TGCAGCGTCGCAGAGCAGGGAAGCTCCTACGAGCAGTACTTC.

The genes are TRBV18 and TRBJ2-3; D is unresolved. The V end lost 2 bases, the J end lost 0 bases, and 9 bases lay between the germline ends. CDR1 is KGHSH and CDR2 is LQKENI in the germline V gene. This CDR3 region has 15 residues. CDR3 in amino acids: CASSPWAKSTDTQYF. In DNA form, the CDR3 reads TGTGCCAGCTCACCATGGGCCAAAAGCACAGATACGCAGTATTTT.

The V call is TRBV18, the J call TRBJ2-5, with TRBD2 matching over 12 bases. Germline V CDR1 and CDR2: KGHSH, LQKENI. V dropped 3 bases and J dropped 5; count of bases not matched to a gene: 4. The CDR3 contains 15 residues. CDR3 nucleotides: TGTGCCAGCTCACCCCCTAGCGGGAGGGCCGAGACCCAGTACTTC. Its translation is CASSPPSGRAETQYF.

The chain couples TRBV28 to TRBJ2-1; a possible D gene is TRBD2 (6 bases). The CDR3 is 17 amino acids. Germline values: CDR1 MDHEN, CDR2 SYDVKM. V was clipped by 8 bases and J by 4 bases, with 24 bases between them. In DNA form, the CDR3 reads TGTGCCAGCGGCTCCGCGCCGGGACTTGGCCCTTACAATGAGCAGTTCTTC. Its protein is CASGSAPGLGPYNEQFF.

The CDR3 nucleotides read TGTGCCAGCAGTGAGATGTCTAGATATAACAATGAGCAGTTCTTC. Translating gives CASSEMSRYNNEQFF. The rearrangement links TRBV6-1 to TRBJ2-1; D ambiguous. This CDR3 is built from 15 residues. Trimming shortened V by 3 bases and J by 5 bases, and 14 bases separated the two germline ends. CDR1 and CDR2 (germline): MNHNS, SASEGT.

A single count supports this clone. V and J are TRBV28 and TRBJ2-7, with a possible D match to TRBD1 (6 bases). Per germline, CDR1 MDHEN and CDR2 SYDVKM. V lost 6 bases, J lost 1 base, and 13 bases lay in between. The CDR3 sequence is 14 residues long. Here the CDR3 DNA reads TGTGCCAGCAGAACATCGACAGGATCCTACGAGCAGTACTTC. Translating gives CASRTSTGSYEQYF.

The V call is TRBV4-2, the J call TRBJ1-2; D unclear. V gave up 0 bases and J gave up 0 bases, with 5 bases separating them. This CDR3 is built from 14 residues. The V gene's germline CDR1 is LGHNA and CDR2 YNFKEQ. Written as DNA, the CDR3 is TGTGCCAGCAGCCAAGAACGGTCTAACTATGGCTACACCTTC. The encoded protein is CASSQERSNYGYTF.

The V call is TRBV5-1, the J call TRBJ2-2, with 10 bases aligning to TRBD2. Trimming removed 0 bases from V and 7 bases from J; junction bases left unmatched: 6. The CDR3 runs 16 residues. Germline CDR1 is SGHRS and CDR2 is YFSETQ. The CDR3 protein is CASSLGASGGIGELFF. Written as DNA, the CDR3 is TGCGCCAGCAGCTTGGGAGCTAGCGGGGGAATCGGGGAGCTGTTTTTT.

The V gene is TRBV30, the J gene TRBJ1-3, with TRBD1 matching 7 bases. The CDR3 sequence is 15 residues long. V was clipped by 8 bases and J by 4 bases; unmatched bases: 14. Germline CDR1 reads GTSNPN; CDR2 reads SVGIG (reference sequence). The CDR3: CAGKTGANTGNTIYF. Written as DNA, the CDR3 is TGTGCCGGCAAAACAGGGGCTAATACCGGAAACACCATATATTTT.

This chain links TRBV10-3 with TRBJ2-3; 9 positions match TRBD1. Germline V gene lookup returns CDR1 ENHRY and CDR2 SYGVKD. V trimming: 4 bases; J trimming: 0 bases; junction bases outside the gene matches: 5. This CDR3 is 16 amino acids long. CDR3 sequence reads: CAISGTGDPSTDTQYF. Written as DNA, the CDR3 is TGTGCCATCAGTGGGACAGGGGACCCTAGCACAGATACGCAGTATTTT.

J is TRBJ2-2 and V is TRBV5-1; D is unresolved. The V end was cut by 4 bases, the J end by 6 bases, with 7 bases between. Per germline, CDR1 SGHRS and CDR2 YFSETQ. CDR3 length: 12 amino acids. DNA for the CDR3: TGCGCCAGCAGCCAATTAGCCGGGGAGCTGTTTTTT. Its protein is CASSQLAGELFF.

CDR3: CATRRGGTTNYGYTF. The DNA of the CDR3 is TGTGCCACCCGTCGTGGCGGAACAACCAACTATGGCTACACCTTC. J is TRBJ1-2 and V is TRBV19; D unresolved. This CDR3 contains 15 residues. Germline lookup yields CDR1 LNHDA and CDR2 SQIVND (reference sequence). Trimming removed 10 bases at V and 2 bases at J, with 20 bases between.

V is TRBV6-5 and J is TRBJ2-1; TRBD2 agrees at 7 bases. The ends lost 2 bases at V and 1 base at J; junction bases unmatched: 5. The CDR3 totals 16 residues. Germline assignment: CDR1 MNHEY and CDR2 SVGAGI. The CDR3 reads CASSYGPGGSYNEQFF. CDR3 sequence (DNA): TGTGCCAGCAGTTACGGGCCGGGGGGATCCTACAATGAGCAGTTCTTC.

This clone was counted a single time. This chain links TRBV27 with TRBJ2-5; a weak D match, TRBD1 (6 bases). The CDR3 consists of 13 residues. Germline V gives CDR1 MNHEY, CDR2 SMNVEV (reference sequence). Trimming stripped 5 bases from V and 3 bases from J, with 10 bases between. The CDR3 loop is CASSLNREETQYF. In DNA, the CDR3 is TGTGCCAGCAGTCTAAACAGGGAAGAGACCCAGTACTTC.

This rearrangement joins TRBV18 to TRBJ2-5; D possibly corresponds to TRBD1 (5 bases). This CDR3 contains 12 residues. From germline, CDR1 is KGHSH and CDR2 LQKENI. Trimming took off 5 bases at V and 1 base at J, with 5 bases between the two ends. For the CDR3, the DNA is TGTGCCAGCTCAGGGGCCCAAGAGACCCAGTACTTC. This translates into CASSGAQETQYF. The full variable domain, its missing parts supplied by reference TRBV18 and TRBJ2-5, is NAGVMQNPRHLVRRRGQEARLRCSPMKGHSHVYWYRQLPEEGLKFMVYLQKENIIDESGMPKERFSAEFPKEGPSILRIQQVVRGDSAAYFCASSGAQETQYFGPGTRLLVL.

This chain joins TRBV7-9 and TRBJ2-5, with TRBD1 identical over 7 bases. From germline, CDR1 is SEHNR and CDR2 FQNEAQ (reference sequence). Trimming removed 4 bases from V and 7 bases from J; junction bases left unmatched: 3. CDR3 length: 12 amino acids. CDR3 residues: CASSWDSRTQYF. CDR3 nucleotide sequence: TGTGCCAGCAGCTGGGACAGCAGGACCCAGTACTTC.

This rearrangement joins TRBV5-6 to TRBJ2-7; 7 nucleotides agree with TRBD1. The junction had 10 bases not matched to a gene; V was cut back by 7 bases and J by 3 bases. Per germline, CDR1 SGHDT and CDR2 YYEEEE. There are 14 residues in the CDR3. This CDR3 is CASQKGTAFYEQYF. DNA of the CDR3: TGTGCCAGCCAGAAAGGGACAGCATTCTACGAGCAGTACTTC.

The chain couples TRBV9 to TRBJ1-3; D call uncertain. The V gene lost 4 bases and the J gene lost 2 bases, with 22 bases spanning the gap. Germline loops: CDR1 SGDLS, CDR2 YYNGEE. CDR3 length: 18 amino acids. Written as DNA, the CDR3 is TGTGCCAGCAGCCCCCTAAGCCCGCGTGTGCAAGCTGGAAACACCATATATTTT. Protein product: CASSPLSPRVQAGNTIYF.

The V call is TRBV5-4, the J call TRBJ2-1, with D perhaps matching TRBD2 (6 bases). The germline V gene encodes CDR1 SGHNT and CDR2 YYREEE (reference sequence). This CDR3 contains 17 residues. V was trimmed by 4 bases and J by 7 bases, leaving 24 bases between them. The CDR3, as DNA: TGTGCCAGCAGCCCCACTAGCAGCACCCTCTCTGGGAATGAGCAGTTCTTC. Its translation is CASSPTSSTLSGNEQFF.

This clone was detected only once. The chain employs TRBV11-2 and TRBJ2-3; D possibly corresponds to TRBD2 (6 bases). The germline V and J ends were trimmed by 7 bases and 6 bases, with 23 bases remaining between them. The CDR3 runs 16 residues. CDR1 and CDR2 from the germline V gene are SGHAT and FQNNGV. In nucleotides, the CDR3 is TGTGCCAGCACCCGCCTGAGCGGGTCGGATTTTGATACGCAGTATTTT. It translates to CASTRLSGSDFDTQYF. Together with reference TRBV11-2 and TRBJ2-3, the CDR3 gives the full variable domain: EAGVAQSPRYKIIEKRQSVAFWCNPISGHATLYWYQQILGQGPKLLIQFQNNGVVDDSQLPKDRFSAERLKGVDSTLKIQPAKLEDSAVYLCASTRLSGSDFDTQYFGPGTRLTVL.

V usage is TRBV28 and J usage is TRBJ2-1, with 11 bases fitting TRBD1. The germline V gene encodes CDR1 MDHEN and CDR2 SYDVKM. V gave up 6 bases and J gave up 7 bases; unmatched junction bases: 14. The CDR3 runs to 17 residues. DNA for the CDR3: TGTGCCAGCAGCCCAACGTGGGGGACAGGGGGTAAAAATGAGCAGTTCTTC. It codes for CASSPTWGTGGKNEQFF.

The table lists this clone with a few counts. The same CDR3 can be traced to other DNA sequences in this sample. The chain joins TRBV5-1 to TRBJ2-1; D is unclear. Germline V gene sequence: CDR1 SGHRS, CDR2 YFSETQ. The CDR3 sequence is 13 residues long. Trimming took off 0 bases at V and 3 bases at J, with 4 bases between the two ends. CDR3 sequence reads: CASSLASYNEQFF. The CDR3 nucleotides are TGCGCCAGCAGCTTGGCCAGCTACAATGAGCAGTTCTTC.

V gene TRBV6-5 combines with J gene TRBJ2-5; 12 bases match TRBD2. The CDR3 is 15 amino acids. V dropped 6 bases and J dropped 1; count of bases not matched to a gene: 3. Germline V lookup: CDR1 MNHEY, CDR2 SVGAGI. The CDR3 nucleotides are TGTGCCAGCAGCATGGGACTAGCGGGCCAAGAGACCCAGTACTTC. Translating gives CASSMGLAGQETQYF.

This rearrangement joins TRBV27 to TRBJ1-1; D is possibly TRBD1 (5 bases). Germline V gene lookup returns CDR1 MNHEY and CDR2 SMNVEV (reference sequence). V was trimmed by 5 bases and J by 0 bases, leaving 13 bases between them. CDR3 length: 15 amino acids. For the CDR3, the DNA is TGTGCCAGCAGTGTGGACGGGGGGATGAACACTGAAGCTTTCTTT. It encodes CASSVDGGMNTEAFF.